The 30 T cell receptor beta chains reported below all come from one sample, sequenced in a study of T cells in localized non-small cell lung cancer (dated by TCRdb to the early 2020s). The receptor library was made with the immunoSEQ multiplex PCR assay. This immuneACCESS table, as held by TCRdb, lists in-frame sequences with V and J called but not all clones. Of the missing ones, under half trace to an unresolved V gene in checked studies; the others have no known cause. A total of 25,000 to 35,000 clones appear in this sample, 89% of them only once. The biggest ten clones account for around a tenth of the sample. The sequences come from peripheral blood, collected before any cancer treatment. Source of these receptors: a woman aged 35-70 years with stage I lung adenocarcinoma.

This sequence joins TRBV7-8 and TRBJ2-7; D gene ambiguous. Between the trimmed V and J ends, which lost 4 bases and 6 bases, there was a span of 10 bases. The germline V gene encodes CDR1 SGHVS and CDR2 FQNEAQ. The CDR3 runs to 12 residues. DNA of the CDR3: TGTGCCAGCAGCTCCCCCCCCAGCGAGCAGTACTTC. This encodes CASSSPPSEQYF.

This clone is a singleton in its sample. V is TRBV6-5 and J is TRBJ1-2, with 7 bases fitting TRBD1. In germline, CDR1 is MNHEY, CDR2 SVGAGI. This CDR3 region has 15 residues. V gave up 0 bases and J gave up 5 bases; unmatched junction bases: 6. CDR3 sequence (DNA): TGTGCCAGCAGTTACTCGTCACAGGGGAGATATGGCTACACCTTC. Its translation is CASSYSSQGRYGYTF.

This clone has just a few counts. V and J are TRBV25-1 and TRBJ2-6; weak D call: TRBD1 (6 bases). V was cut by 5 bases and J by 13 bases, with 9 bases left in between. Germline CDR1 reads MGHDK; CDR2 reads SYGVNS. The CDR3 consists of 11 residues. CDR3: CASSIDRVLTF. The CDR3 DNA is TGTGCCAGCAGTATTGACAGGGTCCTGACTTTC.

The CDR3 DNA reads as TGTGCTAGTGGTTTGGGTTCGGGGGGGAGGCGCACAGATACGCAGTATTTT. This codes for CASGLGSGGRRTDTQYF. The V and J genes are TRBV12-5 and TRBJ2-3; 8 bases align to TRBD2. There are 17 residues in the CDR3. Germline lookup yields CDR1 LGHNT and CDR2 FRNRAP. V shed 1 base and J 1 base; nucleotides not matched to a gene: 7.

This clone has only one observation. The chain links TRBV5-4 to TRBJ2-7; TRBD2 matches 13 bases. Germline CDR1 is SGHNT and CDR2 is YYREEE (reference sequence). The CDR3 has 14 amino acids. With 0 bases clipped from V and 7 bases from J, the junction kept 1 base outside the gene matches. The CDR3 DNA reads as TGTGCCAGCAGCTTGGGACTAGCGGGAGGAGAGCAGTACTTC. It is translated as CASSLGLAGGEQYF.

J is TRBJ2-7 and V is TRBV15; no clear D. Germline CDR1 reads LNHNV; CDR2 reads YYDKDF (reference sequence). V gave up 0 bases and J gave up 4 bases, with 7 bases separating them. The CDR3 runs 13 residues. In nucleotides, the CDR3 is TGTGCCACCAGCAGAGAAGGTGGTTACGAGCAGTACTTC. This translates into CATSREGGYEQYF. The variable domain in full, completed from reference TRBV15 and TRBJ2-7, reads DAMVIQNPRYQVTQFGKPVTLSCSQTLNHNVMYWYQQKSSQAPKLLFHYYDKDFNNEADTPDNFQSRRPNTSFCFLDIRSPGLGDTAMYLCATSREGGYEQYFGPGTRLTVT.

The sample holds one count of this clone. The rearrangement uses TRBV13 and TRBJ1-3; D gene ambiguous. The V gene's germline CDR1 is PRHDT and CDR2 FYEKMQ (reference sequence). The CDR3 sequence is 15 residues long. V shed 0 bases and J shed 2 bases, with 8 bases lying between them. In nucleotides, the CDR3 is TGTGCCAGCAGCTTAGGGACACTTCCTGGAAACACCATATATTTT. Translation gives CASSLGTLPGNTIYF.

The gene calls are TRBV7-9 and TRBJ2-1; no clear D gene. CDR3 length: 16 amino acids. The V and J ends lost 5 bases and 5 bases respectively, with 19 bases between them. Germline V gene sequence: CDR1 SEHNR, CDR2 FQNEAQ (reference sequence). CDR3 sequence reads: CASSRVGFDQDNEQFF. Here the CDR3 DNA reads TGTGCCAGCAGCCGCGTGGGTTTTGACCAGGACAATGAGCAGTTCTTC.

This chain uses TRBV5-5 with TRBJ2-7; possibly TRBD2 for D (5 bases). The V gene's germline CDR1 is SGHKS and CDR2 YYEKEE (reference sequence). V lost 4 bases to trimming and J lost 1 base, with 12 bases between them. The CDR3 has 14 amino acids. The DNA for the CDR3 is TGTGCCAGCAGCAACTTTGGCGGGTCCTACGAGCAGTACTTC. This translates into CASSNFGGSYEQYF.

V usage is TRBV5-4 and J usage is TRBJ2-5; 9 bases line up with TRBD1. The germline gives CDR1 SGHNT, CDR2 YYREEE (reference sequence). The CDR3 sequence is 14 residues long. V was clipped by 5 bases and J by 2 bases; unmatched bases: 4. The CDR3 sequence is CASSFGQGQETQYF. CDR3 DNA: TGTGCCAGCAGTTTTGGACAGGGGCAAGAGACCCAGTACTTC.

The chain joins TRBV2 to TRBJ1-5; D perhaps matches TRBD1 (5 bases). Germline V gene lookup returns CDR1 SNHLY and CDR2 FYNNEI. V lost 4 bases and J 9 bases, leaving 16 bases between the germline ends. CDR3 length equals 14 residues. This CDR3 reads CASSAQGPQWPQHF. The CDR3 DNA reads TGTGCCAGCAGTGCTCAGGGCCCCCAATGGCCCCAGCATTTT.

This clone was counted a few times. This rearrangement joins TRBV4-2 to TRBJ2-5; maybe TRBD2 (6 bases). V shed 0 bases and J shed 8 bases, with 13 bases lying between them. The CDR3 length is 14 residues. Germline V CDR1 and CDR2: LGHNA, YNFKEQ. The CDR3 coding sequence is TGTGCCAGCAGCCAAGAGGCCGGGAGTCGTACCCAGTACTTC. Protein sequence: CASSQEAGSRTQYF.

This clone was counted once. V gene TRBV4-2 combines with J gene TRBJ2-3; 7 bases are shared with TRBD1. Losses at the gene ends were 5 bases for V and 2 bases for J; bases not matched to a gene: 4. CDR3 size: 14 residues. From germline, CDR1 is LGHNA and CDR2 YNFKEQ. CDR3 bases: TGTGCCAGCAGCAGACAGGGTCCCACAGATACGCAGTATTTT. It translates to CASSRQGPTDTQYF.

V usage is TRBV5-1 and J usage is TRBJ1-2; 8 positions agree with TRBD1. CDR1 and CDR2 from the germline V gene are SGHRS and YFSETQ. The CDR3 length is 16 residues. Trimming removed 0 bases from V and 2 bases from J; junction bases left unmatched: 6. CDR3 sequence (DNA): TGCGCCAGCAGCTTGGCCTACAGGGGGATAAACTATGGCTACACCTTC. It encodes CASSLAYRGINYGYTF.

In DNA form, the CDR3 reads TGTGCCAGCAGTGGACGGGGACTAGCGGGCCCAGTCCAAGAGACCCAGTACTTC. Protein sequence: CASSGRGLAGPVQETQYF. The V and J genes are TRBV6-1 and TRBJ2-5; 12 nucleotides match TRBD2. The germline V gene encodes CDR1 MNHNS and CDR2 SASEGT. V shed 4 bases, J shed 1 base, and the junction held 10 bases outside the gene matches. This CDR3 has 18 residues.

The V gene is TRBV7-3, the J gene TRBJ1-2; D remains unclear. With 1 base removed from V and 3 bases from J, the gap between germline ends came to 6 bases. The length of the CDR3 is 13 residues. Germline CDR1 SGHTA, CDR2 FQGTGA. The CDR3 region has the DNA TGTGCCAGCAGCTTAAGTGGTGACTATGGCTACACCTTC. This codes for CASSLSGDYGYTF.

The chain combines TRBV4-3 with TRBJ1-1; D remains unclear. Germline V lookup: CDR1 LGHNA, CDR2 YSLEER. V was trimmed by 2 bases and J by 3 bases, leaving 19 bases between them. This CDR3 region has 17 residues. The CDR3 sequence: CASSQKKGSEIYTEAFF. For the CDR3, the DNA is TGCGCCAGCAGCCAAAAAAAGGGATCAGAAATTTACACTGAAGCTTTCTTT.

This clone was counted a single time. The rearrangement joins TRBV27 to TRBJ2-5; unclear D gene. CDR3 length: 15 amino acids. CDR1 MNHEY and CDR2 SMNVEV come from the germline V gene (reference sequence). The germline V and J ends were trimmed by 0 bases and 8 bases, with 16 bases remaining between them. This CDR3 is CASSLSLEAAATQYF. As DNA, the CDR3 is TGTGCCAGCAGTTTATCCCTTGAGGCGGCGGCCACCCAGTACTTC.

The genes are TRBV7-9 and TRBJ2-3, with D perhaps matching TRBD1 (7 bases). Germline CDR1 and CDR2: SEHNR and FQNEAQ (reference sequence). The CDR3 runs to 14 residues. Trimming cost V 10 bases and J 0 bases, with 14 bases left between them. The CDR3 protein is CATQGGPSTDTQYF. For the CDR3, the DNA is TGTGCCACCCAGGGGGGCCCTAGCACAGATACGCAGTATTTT.

V is TRBV4-2 and J is TRBJ1-2; D not certain. The CDR3 totals 14 residues. V lost 1 base and J lost 5, with 11 bases in between. The germline gives CDR1 LGHNA, CDR2 YNFKEQ. This CDR3 reads CASSQAAEMYGYTF. The CDR3, as DNA: TGTGCCAGCAGCCAAGCAGCGGAGATGTATGGCTACACCTTC.

The rearrangement uses TRBV7-9 and TRBJ2-3; D not certain. This CDR3 region has 12 residues. The V end lost 5 bases, the J end lost 6 bases, and 9 bases lay between the germline ends. In germline, CDR1 is SEHNR, CDR2 FQNEAQ (reference sequence). The CDR3 sequence: CASSPQGDTQYF. The DNA of the CDR3 is TGTGCCAGCAGCCCGCAAGGGGATACGCAGTATTTT.

The genes are TRBV11-3 and TRBJ1-3; D is ambiguous. Trimming shortened V by 0 bases and J by 8 bases, and 5 bases separated the two germline ends. The germline V gene has CDR1 SGHNT and CDR2 YENEEA. The CDR3 is 12 amino acids. CDR3 in DNA: TGTGCCAGCAGCTTAGATGGCCACACCATATATTTT. Amino acid sequence: CASSLDGHTIYF.

V is TRBV7-9 and J is TRBJ1-3; D remains unclear. V lost 4 bases, J lost 4 bases, and 17 bases lay in between. Germline V lookup: CDR1 SEHNR, CDR2 FQNEAQ (reference sequence). The CDR3 totals 16 residues. CDR3 bases: TGTGCCAGCAGCTCCTTTCCGGGCCCTATAGGAAACACCATATATTTT. It translates to CASSSFPGPIGNTIYF.

The chain joins TRBV5-1 to TRBJ2-5, with TRBD2 matching 9 bases. Trimming cost V 3 bases and J 5 bases; bases outside gene matches: 8. Per germline, CDR1 SGHRS and CDR2 YFSETQ. The CDR3 runs 15 residues. In DNA form, the CDR3 reads TGCGCCAGCAGCTCCGGGACTAGCTCCGGGGAGACCCAGTACTTC. It is translated as CASSSGTSSGETQYF. The entire variable domain, with the rest obtained from reference TRBV5-1 and TRBJ2-5, is as follows: KAGVTQTPRYLIKTRGQQVTLSCSPISGHRSVSWYQQTPGQGLQFLFEYFSETQRNKGNFPGRFSGRQFSNSRSEMNVSTLELGDSALYLCASSSGTSSGETQYFGPGTRLLVL.

This clone occurred a few times. The V call is TRBV7-6, the J call TRBJ2-7; 10 bases are shared with TRBD1. CDR1 and CDR2 from the germline V gene are SGHVS and FNYEAQ. V trimming: 4 bases; J trimming: 0 bases; junction bases outside the gene matches: 12. The CDR3 sequence is 18 residues long. CDR3 residues: CASSYLEVGQGSSYEQYF. The CDR3, as DNA: TGTGCCAGCAGCTATTTAGAAGTGGGACAGGGGAGCTCCTACGAGCAGTACTTC.

The chain uses TRBV6-5 and TRBJ1-1, with unresolved D. Between the trimmed V and J ends, which lost 4 bases and 4 bases, there was a span of 16 bases. Per germline, CDR1 MNHEY and CDR2 SVGAGI. The CDR3 totals 15 residues. The CDR3 sequence: CASSSLRSKGTEAFF. CDR3 nucleotides: TGTGCCAGCAGTTCCCTGAGGTCAAAGGGCACTGAAGCTTTCTTT.

CDR3 nucleotide sequence: TGTGCCAGCAGCTCCTCCCAGGGGGCCGGGGGGGAGCTGTTTTTT. Translating gives CASSSSQGAGGELFF. V usage is TRBV7-3 and J usage is TRBJ2-2, with 8 bases identical to TRBD1. Trimming cost V 4 bases and J 8 bases; bases outside gene matches: 9. The CDR3 loop spans 15 amino acids. The germline V gene encodes CDR1 SGHTA and CDR2 FQGTGA.

The J gene is TRBJ1-2, the V gene TRBV30; D is undetermined. The CDR3 contains 15 residues. Germline V gives CDR1 GTSNPN, CDR2 SVGIG (reference sequence). Trimming cost V 4 bases and J 0 bases, with 15 bases left between them. The CDR3 region has the DNA TGTGCCTGGACCGGGTTCCCCATTACTAACTATGGCTACACCTTC. It is translated as CAWTGFPITNYGYTF.

The chain recombines TRBV6-5 with TRBJ2-1; 8 bases map to TRBD2. V lost 4 bases and J lost 5; bases outside the gene matches: 7. The CDR3 spans 15 residues. CDR1 is MNHEY and CDR2 is SVGAGI in the germline V gene. The CDR3 spells CASSSGRGGHNEQFF. The CDR3, as DNA: TGTGCCAGCAGTTCTGGTCGGGGGGGACACAATGAGCAGTTCTTC.

V gene TRBV4-3 combines with J gene TRBJ2-1; TRBD1 matches at 9 bases. Germline V CDR1 and CDR2: LGHNA, YSLEER. CDR3 length equals 15 residues. J gave up 8 bases and V 1 base, and 6 bases lay outside the gene matches. The CDR3 DNA sequence: TGCGCCAGCAGCCAAGTAGGGACAGGGTTTCATGAGCAGTTCTTC. Encoded protein: CASSQVGTGFHEQFF.